The clone carrying this T cell receptor (beta chain) appeared a few times. The data were taken from a study of blood T cells in healthy people across ages. The CDR3 has 14 residues. The V end lost 1 base, the J end lost 6 bases, and 13 bases lay between the germline ends. Germline CDR1 is MNHNS and CDR2 is SASEGT. Primers used in a second PCR of roughly 6 to 11 cycles were a sample-barcoded 5' primer and a J-beta primer mix. A minimum of 2.5 million CDR3-containing paired-end reads was obtained for each sample. TCRdb reprocessed the 5' RACE reads with MiXCR, giving one entry per CDR3 protein. The table records more than 450,000 distinct CDR3 sequences, over 25% of them present only once. These same data were also listed under a study on T cells of mothers and their children.

The clonotype was recovered from a boy aged 2 to 10 in good health. Material for sequencing was blood. This rearrangement joins TRBV6-1 to TRBJ2-7; D not resolved. CDR3 protein: CASSEGVQTSEQYF. Here the CDR3 DNA reads TGTGCCAGCAGTGAAGGGGTACAGACCAGCGAGCAGTACTTC.